Following are 16 T cell receptor beta chains from one sample sequenced in a study of shared clonotypes between healthy human individuals. Repertoires were generated with immunoSEQ multiplex PCR, while TCRdb's copy carries only in-frame clones and drops some. The data hold millions of clones, with approximately 93% observed a single time. Sequences were obtained from naive CD4+ T cells from PBMCs. As for subset: CD45RA+ positively selected. These receptors were obtained from a man younger than 30 in good health. Some clones in this sample may be carry-over from other donors' samples.

The chain has TRBV29-1 and TRBJ1-2; D remains ambiguous. This CDR3 region has 14 residues. From germline, CDR1 is SQVTM and CDR2 ANQGSEA. V lost 6 bases and J lost 4, with 18 bases in between. The CDR3 region is CSVSERARVYGYTF. CDR3 bases: TGCAGCGTGTCAGAGAGGGCGCGAGTCTATGGCTACACCTTC.

This chain links TRBV10-3 with TRBJ1-4; 8 nucleotides agree with TRBD1. The V gene end was trimmed by 2 bases and the J gene end by 6 bases; junction bases not matched to a gene: 8. This CDR3 comprises 16 residues. Germline lookup yields CDR1 ENHRY and CDR2 SYGVKD. Here the CDR3 reads CAISEPPGRGHEKLFF. As DNA, the CDR3 is TGTGCCATCAGTGAGCCTCCGGGCAGGGGGCATGAAAAACTGTTTTTT.

V and J are TRBV27 and TRBJ2-1; a possible D gene is TRBD1 (5 bases). Trimming stripped 5 bases from V and 5 bases from J, with 22 bases between. In germline, CDR1 is MNHEY, CDR2 SMNVEV (reference sequence). The CDR3 loop spans 17 amino acids. CDR3 nucleotide sequence: TGTGCCAGCAGTCACAAGGTTAACGCAGGGATCGACAATGAGCAGTTCTTC. The encoded protein is CASSHKVNAGIDNEQFF.

The J gene is TRBJ1-1, the V gene TRBV28, with D maybe TRBD1 (6 bases). The V and J ends lost 2 bases and 1 base respectively, with 11 bases between them. Per germline, CDR1 MDHEN and CDR2 SYDVKM. The CDR3 is 15 residues long. The CDR3 coding sequence is TGTGCCAGCAGTTTAGCAGGGGACAAGAACACTGAAGCTTTCTTT. This gives the protein CASSLAGDKNTEAFF.

V usage is TRBV29-1 and J usage is TRBJ2-7; D may be TRBD1 or TRBD2 (5 bases each). This CDR3 has 12 residues. CDR1 and CDR2 from the germline V gene are SQVTM and ANQGSEA. Trimming cost V 1 base and J 5 bases, with 9 bases left between them. CDR3 residues: CSVEGVGDEQYF. As DNA, the CDR3 is TGCAGCGTTGAAGGGGTGGGGGACGAGCAGTACTTC.

The V call is TRBV11-1, the J call TRBJ2-5; 7 nucleotides line up with TRBD1. From germline, CDR1 is SGHAT and CDR2 FQDESV (reference sequence). This CDR3 has 14 amino acids. Trimming took 5 bases from V and 0 from J; bases not matched to a gene: 3. This CDR3 is CASSRTGYQETQYF. For the CDR3, the DNA is TGTGCCAGCAGCCGGACAGGTTACCAAGAGACCCAGTACTTC.

This rearrangement joins TRBV5-1 to TRBJ1-1; possible D gene TRBD1, 5 bases. V gave up 4 bases and J gave up 2 bases, with 12 bases separating them. CDR1 is SGHRS and CDR2 is YFSETQ in the germline V gene. CDR3 length: 14 amino acids. The DNA for the CDR3 is TGCGCCAGCAGCCGTGCGGGGGATAACACTGAAGCTTTCTTT. Translating it yields CASSRAGDNTEAFF. The full variable domain, its missing parts supplied by reference TRBV5-1 and TRBJ1-1, is KAGVTQTPRYLIKTRGQQVTLSCSPISGHRSVSWYQQTPGQGLQFLFEYFSETQRNKGNFPGRFSGRQFSNSRSEMNVSTLELGDSALYLCASSRAGDNTEAFFGQGTRLTVV.

The chain employs TRBV7-9 and TRBJ2-1; 11 bases match TRBD1. CDR3 length equals 16 residues. V shed 2 bases and J 4 bases; nucleotides not matched to a gene: 4. Germline CDR1 is SEHNR and CDR2 is FQNEAQ (reference sequence). DNA of the CDR3: TGTGCCAGCAGCTTACCTGGACAGGGGGCTTACAATGAGCAGTTCTTC. It codes for CASSLPGQGAYNEQFF.

The chain links TRBV25-1 to TRBJ2-2, with D perhaps TRBD2 (5 bases). V lost 3 bases and J lost 5, with 16 bases in between. CDR1 and CDR2 (germline): MGHDK, SYGVNS. The CDR3 extends over 16 amino acids. The CDR3 nucleotides are TGTGCCAGCAGTGATAATCCGGGGTGGGGAACCGGGGAGCTGTTTTTT. Translating it yields CASSDNPGWGTGELFF.

The V and J genes are TRBV5-8 and TRBJ2-3; 7 positions match TRBD2. Trimming removed 2 bases from V and 4 bases from J; junction bases left unmatched: 7. The CDR3 is made up of 15 amino acids. Germline V gene data show CDR1 as SGHTS and CDR2 as YDEGEE. CDR3 loop: CASSFKRGDSDTQYF. CDR3 nucleotides: TGTGCCAGCAGCTTCAAACGGGGGGACTCAGATACGCAGTATTTT.

The rearrangement uses TRBV7-2 and TRBJ2-2; 10 bases line up with TRBD1. Germline assignment: CDR1 SGHTA and CDR2 FQGNSA. V was pared by 5 bases and J by 4 bases, with 4 bases of the junction left unmatched. This CDR3 has 15 residues. CDR3 residues: CASSNRDRGTGELFF. CDR3 coding DNA: TGTGCCAGCAGCAACCGGGACAGGGGCACCGGGGAGCTGTTTTTT.

The chain couples TRBV19 to TRBJ1-5, with a tentative D call TRBD1 (5 bases). Germline values: CDR1 LNHDA, CDR2 SQIVND (reference sequence). CDR3 length equals 14 residues. V lost 4 bases and J 4 bases, leaving 11 bases between the germline ends. This CDR3 reads CASSREEGNQPQHF. DNA for the CDR3: TGTGCCAGTAGTAGAGAAGAGGGGAATCAGCCCCAGCATTTT.

The chain links TRBV6-5 to TRBJ1-5; tentative D call: TRBD1 (6 bases). The V gene's germline CDR1 is MNHEY and CDR2 SVGAGI. The CDR3 covers 14 residues. Trimming cost V 6 bases and J 7 bases, with 16 bases left between them. CDR3 loop: CASRRDTLGQPQHF. The CDR3 region has the DNA TGTGCCAGCAGGCGGGACACCCTAGGCCAGCCCCAGCATTTT.

V usage is TRBV10-3 and J usage is TRBJ1-3; D might be TRBD1 (5 bases). V was clipped by 8 bases and J by 4 bases, with 9 bases between them. This CDR3 contains 12 residues. The V gene's germline CDR1 is ENHRY and CDR2 SYGVKD. The CDR3 coding sequence is TGTGCCATCGGGACGGCGGGAAACACCATATATTTT. Amino acids: CAIGTAGNTIYF.

J is TRBJ2-3 and V is TRBV4-1; 7 bases fit TRBD1. CDR3 size: 16 residues. The trim removed 0 bases at V and 6 bases at J, leaving 9 bases unmatched. In germline, CDR1 is MGHRA, CDR2 YSYEKL. The CDR3 loop reads CASSQDIRGGWDTQYF. The CDR3 coding sequence is TGCGCCAGCAGCCAAGATATAAGAGGGGGCTGGGATACGCAGTATTTT.

CDR3 in DNA: TGTGCCAGCTCCCCTGGACTGGGGCGCTACAATGAGCAGTTCTTC. Translated: CASSPGLGRYNEQFF. V and J are TRBV18 and TRBJ2-1; either TRBD1 or TRBD2 may fit D (5 bases each). From germline, CDR1 is KGHSH and CDR2 LQKENI. Trimming took off 6 bases at V and 3 bases at J, with 15 bases between the two ends. The CDR3 runs 15 residues.